One sample yielded the 3 T cell receptor beta chains listed below, sequenced in a study of blood T cell repertoires in COVID-19. TCRdb's copy holds only in-frame clones and misses some; the assay was immunoSEQ multiplex PCR. Here the sample spans about 160,000 clones, about 90% being singletons. Sequenced material: peripheral blood. The receptor source for this set is a woman in her seventies with acute or convalescent COVID-19.

J is TRBJ1-6 and V is TRBV4-3; D unclear. CDR1 and CDR2 from the germline V gene are LGHNA and YSLEER. V was trimmed by 5 bases and J by 9 bases, leaving 8 bases between them. The CDR3 consists of 12 residues. The CDR3 here is CASSTHGSPLHF. In DNA form, the CDR3 reads TGCGCCAGCAGCACTCACGGTTCACCCCTCCACTTT.

This clone was counted once. CDR3 residues: CASSIRTTNEKLFF. The CDR3 nucleotides read TGTGCCAGTAGTATCAGAACAACTAATGAAAAACTGTTTTTT. This chain connects TRBV19 to TRBJ1-4; D unresolved. The V gene lost 3 bases and the J gene lost 0 bases, with 5 bases spanning the gap. The CDR3 loop spans 14 amino acids. Germline lookup yields CDR1 LNHDA and CDR2 SQIVND (reference sequence). Together with reference TRBV19 and TRBJ1-4, the CDR3 gives the full variable domain: DGGITQSPKYLFRKEGQNVTLSCEQNLNHDAMYWYRQDPGQGLRLIYYSQIVNDFQKGDIAEGYSVSREKKESFPLTVTSAQKNPTAFYLCASSIRTTNEKLFFGSGTQLSVL.

The chain joins TRBV6-5 to TRBJ2-1, with D possibly matching TRBD1 (7 bases). Looked up from germline, CDR1 is MNHEY and CDR2 is SVGAGI. Between the trimmed V and J ends, which lost 6 bases and 6 bases, there was a span of 15 bases. The CDR3 consists of 14 residues. CDR3 bases: TGTGCCAGCAGGGACATCCAGGGGGGCAATGAGCAGTTCTTC. Residues: CASRDIQGGNEQFF.